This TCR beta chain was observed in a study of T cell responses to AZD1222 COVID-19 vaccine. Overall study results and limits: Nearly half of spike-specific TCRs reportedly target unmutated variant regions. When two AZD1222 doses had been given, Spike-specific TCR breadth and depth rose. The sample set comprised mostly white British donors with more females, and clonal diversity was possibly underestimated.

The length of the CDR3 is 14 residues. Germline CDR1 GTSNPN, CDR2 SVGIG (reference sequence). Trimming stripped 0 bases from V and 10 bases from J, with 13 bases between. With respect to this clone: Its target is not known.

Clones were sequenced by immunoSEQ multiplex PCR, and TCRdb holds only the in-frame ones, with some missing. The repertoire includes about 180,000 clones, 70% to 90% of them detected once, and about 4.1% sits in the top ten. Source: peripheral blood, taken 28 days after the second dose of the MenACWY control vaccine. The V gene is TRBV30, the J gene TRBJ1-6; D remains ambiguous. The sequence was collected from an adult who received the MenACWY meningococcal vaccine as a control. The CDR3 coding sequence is TGTGCCTGGAGTGTGGGAAGGAGGGAATCACCCCTCCACTTT. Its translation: CAWSVGRRESPLHF.